This TCR beta chain originates from a study of OX40 agonist ivuxolimab in advanced cancers. Study in general: Cohort: 75% to 90% men, mean age about 60, aged about 20 to 90. Partial responses were seen in three patients, one with hepatocellular carcinoma and two with cutaneous melanoma. Study-level findings and limits: Among the lowest levels of clonal expansion were found in partial responders at 0.1-3.0 mg/kg.

Comments on this clone: Its matching antigen is unknown.

The CDR3 totals 15 residues. The J segment lost 0 bases and the V segment lost 5 bases, leaving 5 bases of the junction unmatched. Germline CDR1 is SNHLY and CDR2 is FYNNEI. Produced via immunoSEQ multiplex PCR; TCRdb's table is partial and in-frame only. This sample has 50,000 to 65,000 clones, with approximately 90% found just once. This clonotype was sampled from an adult with an advanced solid tumor such as melanoma, head and neck, liver or kidney cancer. The sample in question was CD4+ or CD8+ T cells sorted from blood, obtained in a trial of the OX40 agonist ivuxolimab. The V and J genes are TRBV2 and TRBJ2-7; TRBD1 matches 9 bases. CDR3 nucleotides: TGTGCCAGCAGTCCGACAGGGGGTTCCTCCTACGAGCAGTACTTC. Residues: CASSPTGGSSYEQYF.